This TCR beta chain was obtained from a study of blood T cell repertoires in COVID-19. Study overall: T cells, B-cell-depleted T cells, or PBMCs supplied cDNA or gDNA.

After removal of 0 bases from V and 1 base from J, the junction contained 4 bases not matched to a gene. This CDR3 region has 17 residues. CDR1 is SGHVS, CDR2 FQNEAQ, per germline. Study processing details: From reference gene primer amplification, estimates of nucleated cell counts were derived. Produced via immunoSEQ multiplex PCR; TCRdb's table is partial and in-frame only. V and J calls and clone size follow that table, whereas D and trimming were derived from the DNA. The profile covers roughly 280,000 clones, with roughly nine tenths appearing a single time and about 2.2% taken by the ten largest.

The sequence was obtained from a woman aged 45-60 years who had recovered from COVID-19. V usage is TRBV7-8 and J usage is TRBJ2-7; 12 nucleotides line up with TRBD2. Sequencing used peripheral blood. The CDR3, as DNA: TGTGCCAGCAGCTTAGCCCCGACTAGCGGGAGTTCCTACGAGCAGTACTTC. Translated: CASSLAPTSGSSYEQYF.